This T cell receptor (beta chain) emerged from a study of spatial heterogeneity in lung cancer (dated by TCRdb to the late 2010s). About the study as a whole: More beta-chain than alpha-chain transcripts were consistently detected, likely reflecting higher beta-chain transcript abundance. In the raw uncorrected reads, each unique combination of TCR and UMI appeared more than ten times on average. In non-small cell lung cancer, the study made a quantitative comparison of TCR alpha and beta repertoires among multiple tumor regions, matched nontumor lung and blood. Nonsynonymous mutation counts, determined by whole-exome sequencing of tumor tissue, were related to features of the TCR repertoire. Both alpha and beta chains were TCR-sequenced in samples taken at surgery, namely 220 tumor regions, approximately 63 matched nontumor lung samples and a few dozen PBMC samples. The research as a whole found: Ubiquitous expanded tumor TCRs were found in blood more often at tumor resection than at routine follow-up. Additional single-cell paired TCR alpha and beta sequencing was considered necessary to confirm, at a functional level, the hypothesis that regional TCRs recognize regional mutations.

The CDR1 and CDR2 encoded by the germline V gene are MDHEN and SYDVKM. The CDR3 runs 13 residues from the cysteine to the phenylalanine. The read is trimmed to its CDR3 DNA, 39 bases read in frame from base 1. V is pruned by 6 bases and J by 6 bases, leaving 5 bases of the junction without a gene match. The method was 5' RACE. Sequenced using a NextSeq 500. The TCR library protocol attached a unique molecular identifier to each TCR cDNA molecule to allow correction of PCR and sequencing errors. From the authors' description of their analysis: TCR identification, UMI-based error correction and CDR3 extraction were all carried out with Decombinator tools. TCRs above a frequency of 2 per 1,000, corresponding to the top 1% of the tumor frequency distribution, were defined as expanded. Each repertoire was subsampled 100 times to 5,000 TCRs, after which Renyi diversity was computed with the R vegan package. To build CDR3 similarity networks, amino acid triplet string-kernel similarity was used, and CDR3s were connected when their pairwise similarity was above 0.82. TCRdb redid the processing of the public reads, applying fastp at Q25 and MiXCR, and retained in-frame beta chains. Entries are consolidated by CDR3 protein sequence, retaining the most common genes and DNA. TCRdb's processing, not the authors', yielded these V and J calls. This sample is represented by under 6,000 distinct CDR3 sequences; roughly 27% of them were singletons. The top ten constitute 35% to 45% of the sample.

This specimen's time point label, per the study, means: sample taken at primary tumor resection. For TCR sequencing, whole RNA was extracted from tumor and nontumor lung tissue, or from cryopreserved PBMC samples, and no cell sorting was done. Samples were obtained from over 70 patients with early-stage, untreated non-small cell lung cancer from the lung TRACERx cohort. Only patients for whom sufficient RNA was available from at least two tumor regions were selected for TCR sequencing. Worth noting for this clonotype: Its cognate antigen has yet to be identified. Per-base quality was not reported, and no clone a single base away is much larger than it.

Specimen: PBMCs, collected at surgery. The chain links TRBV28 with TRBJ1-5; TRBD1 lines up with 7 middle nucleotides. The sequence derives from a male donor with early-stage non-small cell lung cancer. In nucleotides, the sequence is TGTGCCAGCAGCTCAGGGGGTTTTCAGCCCCAGCATTTT. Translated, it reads CASSSGGFQPQHF.